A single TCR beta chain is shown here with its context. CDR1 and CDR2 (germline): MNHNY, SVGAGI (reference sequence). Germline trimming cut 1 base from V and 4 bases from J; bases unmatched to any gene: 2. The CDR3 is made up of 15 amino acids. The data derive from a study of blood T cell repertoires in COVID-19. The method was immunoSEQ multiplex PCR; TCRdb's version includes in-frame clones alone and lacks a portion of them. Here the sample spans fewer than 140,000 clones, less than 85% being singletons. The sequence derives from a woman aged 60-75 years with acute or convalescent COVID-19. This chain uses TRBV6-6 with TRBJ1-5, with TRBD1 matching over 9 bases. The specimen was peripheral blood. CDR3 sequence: CASSYLGQGNQPQHF. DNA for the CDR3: TGTGCCAGCAGTTACTTGGGACAGGGTAATCAGCCCCAGCATTTT.